The 10 T cell receptor beta chains given below trace back to one sample, sequenced in a study of T cell repertoires in cytomegalovirus infection. No cognate antigen is known for these TCRs. TCRdb processed the reads anew with MiXCR; each CDR3 protein has one entry. The sample consists of around 900,000 distinct CDR3 sequences, 31% of them appearing once. The sequencing used cultured CD8+ T cells from PBMCs, collected from culture after CMV antigen stimulation. The receptors here all came from a human donor in good health (CMV status not recorded). Some clones in this sample may be carry-over from other donors' samples.

This clonotype was seen only once. The chain couples TRBV28 to TRBJ1-5; D uncertain. V was trimmed by 6 bases and J by 4 bases, leaving 13 bases between them. This CDR3 has 14 amino acids. In germline, CDR1 is MDHEN, CDR2 SYDVKM. Here the CDR3 reads CASSPLSPNQPQHF. The CDR3 nucleotides read TGTGCCAGCAGCCCGCTCTCTCCGAATCAGCCCCAGCATTTT.

The genes are TRBV24-1 and TRBJ2-1; TRBD1 aligns across 9 bases. CDR1 and CDR2 (germline): KGHDR, SFDVKD. The length of the CDR3 is 15 residues. V shed 4 bases and J 0 bases; nucleotides not matched to a gene: 0. The DNA of the CDR3 is TGTGCCACCAGTGAGGACAGGGGCTCCTACAATGAGCAGTTCTTC. Protein: CATSEDRGSYNEQFF.

The rearrangement joins TRBV7-3 to TRBJ2-3; the D is unclear. The V end was cut by 3 bases, the J end by 0 bases, with 10 bases between. This CDR3 comprises 15 residues. Germline V gene sequence: CDR1 SGHTA, CDR2 FQGTGA. Here the CDR3 reads CASSFVGSSTDTQYF. The DNA of the CDR3 is TGTGCCAGCAGCTTTGTAGGCAGTAGCACAGATACGCAGTATTTT.

The table lists this clonotype with a few counts. The chain carries TRBV27 and TRBJ2-1; 14 bases match TRBD2. The CDR3 covers 19 residues. The V gene end was trimmed by 2 bases and the J gene end by 2 bases; junction bases not matched to a gene: 8. The germline gives CDR1 MNHEY, CDR2 SMNVEV (reference sequence). In DNA, the CDR3 is TGTGCCAGCAGTTTAAGGGGACTAGCGGGGGTGCTAACCTACAATGAGCAGTTCTTC. It translates to CASSLRGLAGVLTYNEQFF.

This clonotype has a handful of counts. The rearrangement uses TRBV2 and TRBJ2-5, with 7 bases identical to TRBD2. Unmatched junction bases numbered 9, after V lost 10 bases and J lost 4 bases. The germline V gene encodes CDR1 SNHLY and CDR2 FYNNEI. The CDR3 runs to 13 residues. The CDR3, as DNA: TGTGCCACACCTTCAAGGGAGGGAGAGACCCAGTACTTC. This sequence encodes CATPSREGETQYF.

This sequence joins TRBV7-2 and TRBJ2-5, with 7 bases lining up with TRBD1. The CDR3 contains 14 residues. V lost 6 bases and J lost 2; bases outside the gene matches: 6. Germline-derived CDR1 and CDR2 are SGHTA and FQGNSA. CDR3 amino acids: CASRLMTGQETQYF. The CDR3, as DNA: TGTGCCAGCAGGCTTATGACAGGGCAAGAGACCCAGTACTTC.

This chain uses TRBV29-1 with TRBJ1-2, with 8 bases that match TRBD1. V lost 5 bases to trimming and J lost 3 bases; unmatched junction nucleotides: 11. The length of the CDR3 is 15 residues. Per germline, CDR1 SQVTM and CDR2 ANQGSEA. CDR3 amino acids: CSVLTGAISHYGYTF. CDR3 bases: TGCAGCGTTTTGACAGGGGCCATAAGCCACTATGGCTACACCTTC.

The CDR3 reads CASRATDQPQHF. In DNA, the CDR3 is TGTGCCAGCAGGGCCACTGATCAGCCCCAGCATTTT. V gene TRBV6-2 or TRBV6-3 combines with J gene TRBJ1-5; no reliable D call. The length of the CDR3 is 12 residues. The germline gives CDR1 MNHEY, CDR2 SVGEGT. V lost 6 bases and J 5 bases, leaving 8 bases between the germline ends.

This clonotype came up a few times. The V gene is TRBV6-1, the J gene TRBJ1-3, with D unclear. The ends were cut back, 1 base at V and 8 bases at J, with 9 bases in the middle. The germline V gene encodes CDR1 MNHNS and CDR2 SASEGT. This CDR3 region has 13 residues. The CDR3 DNA follows: TGTGCCAGCAGTGAAGTTCGGGGAGACACCATATATTTT. It is translated as CASSEVRGDTIYF.

Comments on this clonotype: One junction end does not reproduce the germline sequence, and a read error may be involved. V and J are TRBV4-1 and TRBJ2-1; D is perhaps TRBD2 (6 bases). The length of the CDR3 is 13 residues. Germline-derived CDR1 and CDR2 are MGHRA and YSYEKL. DNA for the CDR3: TGCACCAGCAGCCAACTAGCAAACAATGAGCAGTTCTTC. The encoded protein is CTSSQLANNEQFF.